This T cell receptor (beta chain) comes out of a study of cytomegalovirus exposure and HLA in healthy donors. The PCR had 60 Vbeta and 13 Jbeta primers. Only in-frame clones appear in the TCRdb table, and some are missing; sequencing was by immunoSEQ multiplex PCR. The sample lists 100,000 or so clones; more than 9.5% were seen once. This CDR3 is built from 15 residues. CDR1 and CDR2 from the germline V gene are SGHNT and YYREEE (reference sequence). V dropped 5 bases and J dropped 5; count of bases not matched to a gene: 11. This clonotype was sampled from a man aged 40-49 years in good health and CMV-seropositive. The sequenced sample consisted of PBMCs. V is TRBV5-4 and J is TRBJ2-7; 9 positions agree with TRBD2. This CDR3 reads CASSLGLAGRNEQYF. CDR3 DNA: TGTGCCAGCAGTCTGGGGCTAGCGGGACGGAACGAGCAGTACTTC.